This record concerns one T cell receptor (beta chain) sequence. Its antigen is currently unknown. Germline values: CDR1 SGDLS, CDR2 YYNGEE. V shed 4 bases and J shed 5 bases, with 15 bases lying between them. The CDR3 is 15 amino acids. This record belongs to a study of naive and memory T cell subsets. An equimolar mix of two oligonucleotides served as the beta constant-region primer for TRBC1 and TRBC2. Four rounds of PCR amplified the ligated cDNA using nested alpha and beta constant-region primers plus SP2. TCRdb reprocessed the UMI-ligation and nested PCR reads via MiXCR and lists one record per CDR3 protein. The sample lists roughly 99,000 distinct CDR3 sequences, approximately 11% seen once, with over 0.11% in the top ten. Cells stained for CD3, CD4, CD8, CD45RA, CD27 and viability were sorted into four CD45RA/CD27 subsets. Study-wide points: Over 85% of naive TCR sequences appeared only once, unlike memory subsets. RNA-based TCR counts may shift with T cell activation and differentiation. Naive repertoires, especially CD8, held a few larger clonotypes, possibly memory cells re-expressing CD45RA. Diversity fell and Gini index rose from naive through CM, EM, EMRA.

The genes are TRBV9 and TRBJ2-2, with D perhaps matching TRBD2 (5 bases). What was sequenced was naive CD4+ T cells from blood. The origin of this receptor is a human donor in good health. The CDR3 protein is CASSPREGMTGELFF. Here the CDR3 DNA reads TGTGCCAGCAGCCCGCGAGAGGGCATGACCGGGGAGCTGTTTTTT.